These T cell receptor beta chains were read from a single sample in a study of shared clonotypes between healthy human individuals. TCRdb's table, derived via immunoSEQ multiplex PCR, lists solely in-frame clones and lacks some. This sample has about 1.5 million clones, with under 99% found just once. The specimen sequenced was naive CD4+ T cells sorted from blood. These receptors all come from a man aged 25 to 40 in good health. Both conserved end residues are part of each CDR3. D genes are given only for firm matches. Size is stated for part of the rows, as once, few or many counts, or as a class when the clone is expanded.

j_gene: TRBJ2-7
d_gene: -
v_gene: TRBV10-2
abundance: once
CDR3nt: TGCGCCAGCAGTGGGGCAGGGGGGCCCTACGAGCAGTACTTC
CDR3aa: CASSGAGGPYEQYF

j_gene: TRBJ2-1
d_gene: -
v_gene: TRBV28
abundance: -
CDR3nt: TGTGCCAGCAGTTTATTGGGAGCTAACAATGAGCAGTTCTTC
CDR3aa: CASSLLGANNEQFF

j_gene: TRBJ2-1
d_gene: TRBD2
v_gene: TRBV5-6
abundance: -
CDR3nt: TGTGCCAGCAGCGAAGCCGGGACTAGCGGGAGCAATGAGCAGTTCTTC
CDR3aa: CASSEAGTSGSNEQFF

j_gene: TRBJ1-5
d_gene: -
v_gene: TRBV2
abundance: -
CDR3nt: TGTGCCAGCACCCGACGTAAGGGACACTCGAATCAGCCCCAGCATTTT
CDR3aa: CASTRRKGHSNQPQHF

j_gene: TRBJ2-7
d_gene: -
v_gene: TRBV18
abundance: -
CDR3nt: TGTGCCAGCTCACCACCCACTACCAGGGTGCTTGGCGAGCAGTACTTC
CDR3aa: CASSPPTTRVLGEQYF

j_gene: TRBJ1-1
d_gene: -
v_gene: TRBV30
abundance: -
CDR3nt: TGTGCCTGGAGCGGGGGTCCTGAAGCTTTCTTT
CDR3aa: CAWSGGPEAFF

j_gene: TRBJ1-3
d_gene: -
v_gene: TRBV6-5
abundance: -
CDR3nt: TGTGCCAGCAGTTACTCTGCCTCCTCTGGAAACACCATATATTTT
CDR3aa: CASSYSASSGNTIYF

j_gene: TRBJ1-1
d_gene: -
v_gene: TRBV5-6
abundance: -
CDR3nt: TGTGCCAGCAGCTCCAGGACCCAGAGGGGAAATTACGGGGGCACTGAAGCTTTCTTT
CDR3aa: CASSSRTQRGNYGGTEAFF

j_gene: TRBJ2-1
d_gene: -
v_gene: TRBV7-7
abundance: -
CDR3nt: TGTGCCAGCAGCTTTCAACAGGGTTATAAGGTAGGTGGCGGGAGTTGCTACAATGAGCAGTTCTTC
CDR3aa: CASSFQQGYKVGGGSCYNEQFF

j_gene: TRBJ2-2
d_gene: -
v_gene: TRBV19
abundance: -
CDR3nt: TGTGCCAGTACCCAGCCAGGGGAGAACACCGGGGAGCTGTTTTTT
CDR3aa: CASTQPGENTGELFF

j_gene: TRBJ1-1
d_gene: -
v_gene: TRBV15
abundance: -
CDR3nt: TGTGCCACCAGCAGAGATTTCGTGGGAACTGAAGCTTTCTTT
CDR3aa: CATSRDFVGTEAFF

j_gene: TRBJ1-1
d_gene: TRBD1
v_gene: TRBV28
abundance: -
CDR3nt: TGTGCCAGCAATTGGGACAGGGACACTGAAGCTTTCTTT
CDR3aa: CASNWDRDTEAFF

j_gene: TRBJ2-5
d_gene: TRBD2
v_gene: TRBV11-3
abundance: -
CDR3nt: TGTGCCAGCAGCCTTAGCGGGATGGGAGAGACCCAGTACTTC
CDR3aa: CASSLSGMGETQYF

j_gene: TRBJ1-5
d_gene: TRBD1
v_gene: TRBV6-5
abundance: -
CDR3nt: TGTGCCAGCAGTAGGGGACAGGGGACACAGCCCCAGCATTTT
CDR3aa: CASSRGQGTQPQHF

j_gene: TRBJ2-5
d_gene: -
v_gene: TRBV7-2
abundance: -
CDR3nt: TGTGCCAGCAGCCTGGGAGTGGCTAAAGAGACCCAGTACTTC
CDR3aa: CASSLGVAKETQYF

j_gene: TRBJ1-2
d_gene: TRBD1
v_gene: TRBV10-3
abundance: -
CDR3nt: TGTGCCATCAGTGGATCCGGGACAGGAGGCTATGGCTACACCTTC
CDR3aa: CAISGSGTGGYGYTF

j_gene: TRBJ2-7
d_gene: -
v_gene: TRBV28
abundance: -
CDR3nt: TGTGCCAGCAGGAATGTTGGCCCAGGAACCTACGAGCAGTACTTC
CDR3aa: CASRNVGPGTYEQYF

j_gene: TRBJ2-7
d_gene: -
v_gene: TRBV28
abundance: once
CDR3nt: TGTGCCAGCAGTTTGCCAGGTCTCAGCTACGAGCAGTACTTC
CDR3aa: CASSLPGLSYEQYF

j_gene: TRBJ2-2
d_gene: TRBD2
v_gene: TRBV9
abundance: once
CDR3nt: TGTGCCAGCAGCGTAATTCTAGCGGGAGGGCCCGGGGAGCTGTTTTTT
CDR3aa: CASSVILAGGPGELFF

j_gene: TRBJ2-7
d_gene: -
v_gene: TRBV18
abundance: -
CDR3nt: TGTGCCAGCTCACTATACCTAGGGGCGCGAAGCTACGAGCAGTACTTC
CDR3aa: CASSLYLGARSYEQYF

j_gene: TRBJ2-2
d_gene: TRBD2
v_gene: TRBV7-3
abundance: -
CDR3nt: TGTGCCAGCAGCTTAGGGGGACTACCGAACACCGGGGAGCTGTTTTTT
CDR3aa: CASSLGGLPNTGELFF

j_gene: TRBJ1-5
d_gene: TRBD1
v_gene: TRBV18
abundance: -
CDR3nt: TGTGCCAGCTCATTGGACAGGGATCAGCCCCAGCATTTT
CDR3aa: CASSLDRDQPQHF

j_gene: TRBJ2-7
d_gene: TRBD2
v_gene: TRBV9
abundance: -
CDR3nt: TGTGCCAGCAGCGTAGGTCTCCTCCTAGCGGGAGACCACGAGCAGTACTTC
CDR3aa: CASSVGLLLAGDHEQYF

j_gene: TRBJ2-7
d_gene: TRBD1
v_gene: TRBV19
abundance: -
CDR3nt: TGTGCCAGTAGTACCGCTGGGCAGGGGGTCACCTACGAGCAGTACTTC
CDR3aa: CASSTAGQGVTYEQYF

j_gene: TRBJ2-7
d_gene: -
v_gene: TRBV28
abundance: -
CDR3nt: TGTGCCAGCAGTTTAATGCAGCCCTACGAGCAGTACTTC
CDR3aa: CASSLMQPYEQYF

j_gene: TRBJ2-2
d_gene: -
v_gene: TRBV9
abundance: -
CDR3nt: TGTGCCAGCAAGATAAGTGGGAGTCAAACCGGGGAGCTGTTTTTT
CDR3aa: CASKISGSQTGELFF

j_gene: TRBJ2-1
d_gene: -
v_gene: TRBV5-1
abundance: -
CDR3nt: TGCGCCAGCAGCTTGCAGGGTATCGATGAGCAGTTCTTC
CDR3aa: CASSLQGIDEQFF

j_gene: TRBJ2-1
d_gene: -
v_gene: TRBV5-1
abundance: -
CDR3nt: TGCGCCAGCAGCTTTCTGATCGGCTCCAATGAGCAGTTCTTC
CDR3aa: CASSFLIGSNEQFF

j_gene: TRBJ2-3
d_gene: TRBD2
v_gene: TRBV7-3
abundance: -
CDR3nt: TGTGCCAGCAGCCCCACTAGCGGGAGGGCCTCAGATACGCAGTATTTT
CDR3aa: CASSPTSGRASDTQYF

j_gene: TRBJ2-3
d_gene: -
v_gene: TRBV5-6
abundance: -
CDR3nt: TGTGCCAGCAGCCTCCTGACTCGCACAGATACGCAGTATTTT
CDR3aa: CASSLLTRTDTQYF